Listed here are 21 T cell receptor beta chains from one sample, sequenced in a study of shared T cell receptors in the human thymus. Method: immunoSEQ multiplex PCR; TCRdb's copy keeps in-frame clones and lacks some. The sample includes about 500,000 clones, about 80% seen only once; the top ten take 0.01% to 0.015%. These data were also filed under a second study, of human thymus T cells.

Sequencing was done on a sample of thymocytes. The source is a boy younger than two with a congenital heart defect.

CDR3 sequence reads: CASSEHEGAGSYEQYF. CDR3 in DNA: TGTGCCAGCAGTGAACACGAGGGGGCCGGCTCCTACGAGCAGTACTTC. V gene TRBV25-1 combines with J gene TRBJ2-7; 7 bases line up with TRBD1. The length of the CDR3 is 16 residues. The V gene end was trimmed by 2 bases and the J gene end by 0 bases; junction bases not matched to a gene: 7. Germline-derived CDR1 and CDR2 are MGHDK and SYGVNS.

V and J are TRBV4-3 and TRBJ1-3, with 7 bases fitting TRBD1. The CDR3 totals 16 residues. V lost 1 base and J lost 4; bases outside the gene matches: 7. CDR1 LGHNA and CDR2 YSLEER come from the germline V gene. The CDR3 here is CASSQARGRPGNTIYF. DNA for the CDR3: TGCGCCAGCAGCCAAGCGAGGGGGCGTCCAGGAAACACCATATATTTT.

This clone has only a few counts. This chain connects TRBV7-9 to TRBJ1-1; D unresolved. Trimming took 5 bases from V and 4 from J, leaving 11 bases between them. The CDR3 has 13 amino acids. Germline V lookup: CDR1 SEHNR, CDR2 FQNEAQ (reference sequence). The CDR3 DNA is TGTGCCAGCAGCCCCTTGGGCTCCACTGAAGCTTTCTTT. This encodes CASSPLGSTEAFF.

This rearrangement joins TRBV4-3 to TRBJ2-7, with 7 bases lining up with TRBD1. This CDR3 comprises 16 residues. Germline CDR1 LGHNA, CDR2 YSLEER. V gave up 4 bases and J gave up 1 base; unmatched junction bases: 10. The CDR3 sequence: CASSPRQGSVSYEQYF. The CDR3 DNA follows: TGCGCCAGCAGCCCCCGACAGGGATCAGTTTCCTACGAGCAGTACTTC.

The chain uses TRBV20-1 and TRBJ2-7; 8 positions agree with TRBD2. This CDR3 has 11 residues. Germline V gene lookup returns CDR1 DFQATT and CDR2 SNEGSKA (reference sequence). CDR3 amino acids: CGTGGIYEQYF. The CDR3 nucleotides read TGCGGGACGGGGGGGATCTACGAGCAGTACTTC.

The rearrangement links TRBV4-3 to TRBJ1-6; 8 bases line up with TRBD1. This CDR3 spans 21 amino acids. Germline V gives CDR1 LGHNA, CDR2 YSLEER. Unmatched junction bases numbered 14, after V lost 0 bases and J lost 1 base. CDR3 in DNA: TGCGCCAGCAGCCAAGAGTTGGCCCCTCCAGGGGGCGCGTCCTATAATTCACCCCTCCACTTT. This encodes CASSQELAPPGGASYNSPLHF.

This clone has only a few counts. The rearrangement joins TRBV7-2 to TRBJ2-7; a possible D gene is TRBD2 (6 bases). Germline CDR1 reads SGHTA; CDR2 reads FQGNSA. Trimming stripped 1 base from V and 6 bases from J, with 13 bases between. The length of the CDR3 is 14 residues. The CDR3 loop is CASSLVGGTGEQYF. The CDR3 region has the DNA TGTGCCAGCAGCTTAGTCGGGGGAACTGGCGAGCAGTACTTC.

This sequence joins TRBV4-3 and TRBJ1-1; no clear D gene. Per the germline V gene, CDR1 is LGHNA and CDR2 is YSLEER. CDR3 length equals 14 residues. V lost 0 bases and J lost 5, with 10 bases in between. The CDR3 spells CASSQDRRETEAFF. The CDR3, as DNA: TGCGCCAGCAGCCAAGATCGGCGGGAAACTGAAGCTTTCTTT.

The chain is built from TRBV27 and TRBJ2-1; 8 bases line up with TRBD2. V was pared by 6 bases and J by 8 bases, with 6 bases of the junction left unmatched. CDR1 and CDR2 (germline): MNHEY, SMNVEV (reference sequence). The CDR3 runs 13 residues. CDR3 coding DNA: TGTGCCAGCAGGAAACTAGCGGACGATGAGCAGTTCTTC. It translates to CASRKLADDEQFF.

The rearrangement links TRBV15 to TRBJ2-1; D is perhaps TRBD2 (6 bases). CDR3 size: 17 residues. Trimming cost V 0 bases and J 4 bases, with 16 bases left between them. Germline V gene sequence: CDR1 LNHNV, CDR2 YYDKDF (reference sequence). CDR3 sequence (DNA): TGTGCCACCAGCAGAGATCCCCTGTGGCGGGGTTACAATGAGCAGTTCTTC. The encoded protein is CATSRDPLWRGYNEQFF.

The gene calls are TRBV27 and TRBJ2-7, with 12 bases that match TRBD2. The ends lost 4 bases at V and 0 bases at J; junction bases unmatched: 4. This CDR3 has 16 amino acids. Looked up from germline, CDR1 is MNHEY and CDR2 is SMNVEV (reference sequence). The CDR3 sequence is CASSSRTSGISYEQYF. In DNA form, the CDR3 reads TGTGCCAGCAGTTCCCGGACTAGCGGGATCTCCTACGAGCAGTACTTC.

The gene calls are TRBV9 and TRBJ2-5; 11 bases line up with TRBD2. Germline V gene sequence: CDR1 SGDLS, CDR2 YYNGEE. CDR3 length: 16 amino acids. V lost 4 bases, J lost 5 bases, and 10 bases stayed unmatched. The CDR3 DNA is TGTGCCAGCAGCCCACCCACTAGCGGGAGAGGGGAGACCCAGTACTTC. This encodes CASSPPTSGRGETQYF.

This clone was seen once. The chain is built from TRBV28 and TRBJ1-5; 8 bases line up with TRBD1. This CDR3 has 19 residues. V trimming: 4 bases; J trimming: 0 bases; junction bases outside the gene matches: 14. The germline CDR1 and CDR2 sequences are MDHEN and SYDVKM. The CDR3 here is CASSSLVGQGTYSNQPQHF. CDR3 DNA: TGTGCCAGCAGTTCCCTGGTAGGACAGGGTACGTATAGCAATCAGCCCCAGCATTTT.

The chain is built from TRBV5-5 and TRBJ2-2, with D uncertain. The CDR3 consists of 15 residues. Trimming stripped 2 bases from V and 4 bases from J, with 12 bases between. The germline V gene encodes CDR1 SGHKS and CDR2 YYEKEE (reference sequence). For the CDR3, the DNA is TGTGCCAGCAGCTTTCTAGGCAGATTCACCGGGGAGCTGTTTTTT. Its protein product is CASSFLGRFTGELFF. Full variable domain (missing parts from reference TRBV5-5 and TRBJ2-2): DAGVTQSPTHLIKTRGQQVTLRCSPISGHKSVSWYQQVLGQGPQFIFQYYEKEERGRGNFPDRFSARQFPNYSSELNVNALLLGDSALYLCASSFLGRFTGELFFGEGSRLTVL.

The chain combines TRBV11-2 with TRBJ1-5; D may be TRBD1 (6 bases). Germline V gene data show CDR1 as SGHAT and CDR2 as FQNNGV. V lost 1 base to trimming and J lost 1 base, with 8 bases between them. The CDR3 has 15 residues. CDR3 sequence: CASSLVQGSNQPQHF. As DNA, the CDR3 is TGTGCCAGCAGCTTAGTCCAGGGGAGCAATCAGCCCCAGCATTTT.

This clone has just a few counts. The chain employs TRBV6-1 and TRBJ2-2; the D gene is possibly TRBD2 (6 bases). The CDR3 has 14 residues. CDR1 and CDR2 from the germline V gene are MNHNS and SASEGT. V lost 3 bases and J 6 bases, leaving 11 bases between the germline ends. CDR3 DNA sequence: TGTGCCAGCAGTGAGGGAGGCCCTTCCGGGGAGCTGTTTTTT. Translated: CASSEGGPSGELFF.

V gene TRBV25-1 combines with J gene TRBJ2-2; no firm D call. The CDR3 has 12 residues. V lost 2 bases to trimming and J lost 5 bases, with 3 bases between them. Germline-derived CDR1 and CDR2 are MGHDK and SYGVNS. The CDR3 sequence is CASSELTGELFF. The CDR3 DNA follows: TGTGCCAGCAGTGAACTGACCGGGGAGCTGTTTTTT. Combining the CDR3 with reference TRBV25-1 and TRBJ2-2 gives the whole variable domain EADIYQTPRYLVIGTGKKITLECSQTMGHDKMYWYQQDPGMELHLIHYSYGVNSTEKGDLSSESTVSRIRTEHFPLTLESARPSHTSQYLCASSELTGELFFGEGSRLTVL.

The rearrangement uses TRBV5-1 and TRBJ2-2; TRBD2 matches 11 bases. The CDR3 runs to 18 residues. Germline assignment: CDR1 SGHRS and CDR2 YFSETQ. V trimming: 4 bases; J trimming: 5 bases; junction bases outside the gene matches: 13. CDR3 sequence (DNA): TGCGCCAGCAGCACCACGACTAGCGGGACCACGGGGACCGGGGAGCTGTTTTTT. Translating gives CASSTTTSGTTGTGELFF.

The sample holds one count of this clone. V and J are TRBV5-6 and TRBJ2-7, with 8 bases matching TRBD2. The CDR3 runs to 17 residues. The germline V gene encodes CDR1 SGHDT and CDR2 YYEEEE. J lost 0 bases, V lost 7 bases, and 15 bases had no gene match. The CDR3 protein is CASRRANGRASSYEQYF. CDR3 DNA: TGTGCCAGCCGCCGGGCAAACGGGAGGGCCTCCTCCTACGAGCAGTACTTC.

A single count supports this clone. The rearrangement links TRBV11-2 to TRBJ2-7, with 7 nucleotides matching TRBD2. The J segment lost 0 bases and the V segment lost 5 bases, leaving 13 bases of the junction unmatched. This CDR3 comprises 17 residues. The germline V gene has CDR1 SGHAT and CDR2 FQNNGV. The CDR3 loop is CASSPEAPGLFSYEQYF. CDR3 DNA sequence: TGTGCCAGCAGCCCCGAGGCCCCGGGACTATTCTCCTACGAGCAGTACTTC. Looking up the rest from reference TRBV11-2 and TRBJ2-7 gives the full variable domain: EAGVAQSPRYKIIEKRQSVAFWCNPISGHATLYWYQQILGQGPKLLIQFQNNGVVDDSQLPKDRFSAERLKGVDSTLKIQPAKLEDSAVYLCASSPEAPGLFSYEQYFGPGTRLTVT.

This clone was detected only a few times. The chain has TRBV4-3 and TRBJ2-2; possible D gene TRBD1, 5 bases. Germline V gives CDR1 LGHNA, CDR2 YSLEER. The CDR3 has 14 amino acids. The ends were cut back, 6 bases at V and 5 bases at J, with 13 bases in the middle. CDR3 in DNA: TGCGCCAGCAGACAGGCGCCTCGGACCGGGGAGCTGTTTTTT. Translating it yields CASRQAPRTGELFF.